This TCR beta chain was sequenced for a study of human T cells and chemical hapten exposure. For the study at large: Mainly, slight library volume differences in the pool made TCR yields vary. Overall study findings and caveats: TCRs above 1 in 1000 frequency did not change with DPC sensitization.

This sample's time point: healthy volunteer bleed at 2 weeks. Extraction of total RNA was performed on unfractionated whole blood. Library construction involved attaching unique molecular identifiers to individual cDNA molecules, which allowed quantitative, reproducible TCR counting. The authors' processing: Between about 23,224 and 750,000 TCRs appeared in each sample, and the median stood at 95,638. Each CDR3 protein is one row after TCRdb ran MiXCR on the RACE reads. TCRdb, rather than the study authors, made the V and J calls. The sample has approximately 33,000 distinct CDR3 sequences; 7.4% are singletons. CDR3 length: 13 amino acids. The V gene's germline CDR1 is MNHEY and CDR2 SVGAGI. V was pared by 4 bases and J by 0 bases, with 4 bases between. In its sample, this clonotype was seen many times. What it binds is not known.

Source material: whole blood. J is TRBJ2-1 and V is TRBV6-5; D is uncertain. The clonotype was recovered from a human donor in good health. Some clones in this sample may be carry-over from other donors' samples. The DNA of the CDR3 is TGTGCCAGCAGTTCCTACTCCTACAATGAGCAGTTCTTC. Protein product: CASSSYSYNEQFF.